This entry lists 17 T cell receptor beta chains sequenced from one sample in a study of blood T cell repertoires in COVID-19. Sequenced by immunoSEQ multiplex PCR; TCRdb stores in-frame clones only, minus some. This table holds over 75,000 clones, around three quarters found once. The sample was peripheral blood. All receptors derive from a man aged 45-65 years who had recovered from COVID-19.

The rearrangement uses TRBV5-4 and TRBJ1-4; perhaps TRBD1 as D (5 bases). Trimming left V 4 bases short and J 2 bases short, with 12 bases between. The germline CDR1 and CDR2 sequences are SGHNT and YYREEE (reference sequence). The CDR3 totals 15 residues. CDR3 region: CASSPDGGTNEKLFF. CDR3 DNA sequence: TGTGCCAGCAGCCCCGACGGGGGGACTAATGAAAAACTGTTTTTT.

The rearrangement links TRBV7-9 to TRBJ2-7, with 10 bases matching TRBD2. CDR3 length equals 15 residues. Germline-derived CDR1 and CDR2 are SEHNR and FQNEAQ (reference sequence). V was pared by 1 base and J by 2 bases, with 2 bases of the junction left unmatched. CDR3 DNA sequence: TGTGCCAGCAGCTTAGTTACTAGCGGGGCCTACGAGCAGTACTTC. It encodes CASSLVTSGAYEQYF.

This clone occurred once. The chain uses TRBV4-2 and TRBJ1-4; 8 positions agree with TRBD1. Germline V gene sequence: CDR1 LGHNA, CDR2 YNFKEQ. This CDR3 contains 15 residues. The V segment lost 0 bases and the J segment 8 bases; nucleotides outside the gene matches: 5. The CDR3 region is CASSQDQTGVEKLFF. In DNA, the CDR3 is TGTGCCAGCAGCCAAGATCAGACAGGGGTCGAAAAACTGTTTTTT.

The V call is TRBV12-3 or TRBV12-4, the J call TRBJ2-7, with D perhaps matching TRBD1 (6 bases). The CDR3 covers 13 residues. Trimming left V 2 bases short and J 4 bases short, with 9 bases between. In DNA form, the CDR3 reads TGTGCCAGCAGTTTAACAGGGACATACGAGCAGTACTTC. It is translated as CASSLTGTYEQYF.

This clone was seen a handful of times. The genes are TRBV7-2 and TRBJ2-1, with 10 bases fitting TRBD2. CDR3 length equals 15 residues. The germline gives CDR1 SGHTA, CDR2 FQGNSA. Unmatched junction bases numbered 10, after V lost 11 bases and J lost 3 bases. The CDR3, as DNA: TGTGCCGGGCCGCGGACTAGCGGAGACTACAATGAGCAGTTCTTC. This translates into CAGPRTSGDYNEQFF.

The rearrangement joins TRBV27 to TRBJ1-4; 8 nucleotides align to TRBD1. CDR3 length: 20 amino acids. Trimming at V came to 5 bases and at J to 0 bases, leaving 17 bases not matched to a gene. Germline CDR1 and CDR2: MNHEY and SMNVEV (reference sequence). The CDR3 loop is CASSPQGGRARRATNEKLFF. DNA for the CDR3: TGTGCCAGCAGTCCACAGGGGGGACGTGCCAGGCGGGCAACTAATGAAAAACTGTTTTTT. The variable domain in full, with the rest retrieved from reference TRBV27 and TRBJ1-4, is EAQVTQNPRYLITVTGKKLTVTCSQNMNHEYMSWYRQDPGLGLRQIYYSMNVEVTDKGDVPEGYKVSRKEKRNFPLILESPSPNQTSLYFCASSPQGGRARRATNEKLFFGSGTQLSVL.

The rearrangement links TRBV5-1 to TRBJ2-2; maybe TRBD2 (6 bases). V dropped 4 bases and J dropped 3 bases, with 16 bases sitting between them. Per the germline V gene, CDR1 is SGHRS and CDR2 is YFSETQ. The CDR3 is made up of 16 amino acids. The CDR3 protein is CASSPPEGRDTGELFF. The DNA for the CDR3 is TGCGCCAGCAGCCCCCCGGAGGGGCGCGACACCGGGGAGCTGTTTTTT.

The chain has TRBV29-1 and TRBJ2-3; 11 bases match TRBD2. The length of the CDR3 is 20 residues. The V gene end was trimmed by 1 base and the J gene end by 5 bases; junction bases not matched to a gene: 20. From germline, CDR1 is SQVTM and CDR2 ANQGSEA. CDR3 DNA: TGCAGCGTTGAAGCAGCGGCTAGCGGGGGGACACTCACAAGGAAAGATACGCAGTATTTT. Translating it yields CSVEAAASGGTLTRKDTQYF.

The chain links TRBV29-1 to TRBJ2-1, with 9 bases identical to TRBD1. V lost 6 bases to trimming and J lost 1 base; unmatched junction nucleotides: 7. The length of the CDR3 is 15 residues. The germline V gene encodes CDR1 SQVTM and CDR2 ANQGSEA. CDR3 DNA: TGCAGCGTCAACGGACAGGGGACTTCCTACAATGAGCAGTTCTTC. Amino acid sequence: CSVNGQGTSYNEQFF.

The chain combines TRBV7-9 with TRBJ1-6; 8 bases agree with TRBD1. Germline assignment: CDR1 SEHNR and CDR2 FQNEAQ (reference sequence). Unmatched junction bases numbered 6, after V lost 5 bases and J lost 0 bases. CDR3 length: 17 amino acids. The CDR3 spells CASSPWTGSSYNSPLHF. The CDR3, as DNA: TGTGCCAGCAGCCCCTGGACAGGGAGCTCCTATAATTCACCCCTCCACTTT.

This rearrangement joins TRBV5-1 to TRBJ2-7; TRBD1 agrees at 11 bases. The CDR3 totals 17 residues. Trimming removed 0 bases from V and 0 bases from J; junction bases left unmatched: 5. Per germline, CDR1 SGHRS and CDR2 YFSETQ. CDR3 bases: TGCGCCAGCAGCTTGGCCATAGGGACAGGGGGCTCCTACGAGCAGTACTTC. Translation gives CASSLAIGTGGSYEQYF.

This clone was observed once. This chain's CDR3 is CASSSIGGGELFF. Written as DNA, the CDR3 is TGTGCCAGCAGTTCAATAGGGGGCGGGGAGCTGTTTTTT. V usage is TRBV27 and J usage is TRBJ2-2; the D gene is possibly TRBD1 (6 bases). Trimming took 4 bases from V and 7 from J, leaving 10 bases between them. The length of the CDR3 is 13 residues. The V gene's germline CDR1 is MNHEY and CDR2 SMNVEV (reference sequence).

The rearrangement uses TRBV6-5 and TRBJ2-2; D ambiguous. CDR3 length: 15 amino acids. Germline CDR1 and CDR2: MNHEY and SVGAGI. With 4 bases removed from V and 1 base from J, the gap between germline ends came to 10 bases. CDR3 coding DNA: TGTGCCAGCAGTTCATATACCGGGAACACCGGGGAGCTGTTTTTT. It translates to CASSSYTGNTGELFF.

The chain combines TRBV29-1 with TRBJ2-5, with 8 bases lining up with TRBD2. Germline V CDR1 and CDR2: SQVTM, ANQGSEA. CDR3 length equals 13 residues. V lost 0 bases to trimming and J lost 5 bases; unmatched junction nucleotides: 2. The CDR3 DNA sequence: TGCAGCGTTGAAGACGGGGGGGCTGAGACCCAGTACTTC. Its translation is CSVEDGGAETQYF.

This chain uses TRBV2 with TRBJ1-1; maybe TRBD1 (5 bases). The CDR3 is made up of 13 amino acids. CDR1 and CDR2 from the germline V gene are SNHLY and FYNNEI. V shed 4 bases and J shed 4 bases, with 10 bases lying between them. Here the CDR3 reads CASSAGGGTEAFF. Here the CDR3 DNA reads TGTGCCAGCAGTGCGGGGGGGGGCACTGAAGCTTTCTTT.

The J gene is TRBJ1-5, the V gene TRBV28, with D possibly matching TRBD1 (6 bases). CDR3 length: 15 amino acids. Trimming removed 6 bases at V and 7 bases at J, with 19 bases between. CDR1 MDHEN and CDR2 SYDVKM come from the germline V gene. CDR3: CASSPTGTSNQPQHF. CDR3 bases: TGTGCCAGCAGCCCGACTGGGACATCTAACCAGCCCCAGCATTTT.

CDR3 loop: CASSGEGGSTDTQYF. The CDR3 DNA reads as TGTGCCAGCAGTGGAGAGGGGGGGAGCACAGATACGCAGTATTTT. The rearrangement uses TRBV6-4 and TRBJ2-3; D might be TRBD2 (7 bases). The V gene lost 4 bases and the J gene lost 0 bases, with 11 bases spanning the gap. The length of the CDR3 is 15 residues. CDR1 and CDR2 (germline): MRHNA, SNTAGT.